This entry is about one TCR beta chain. Its antigen is not identified. CDR3 length: 16 residues. Trimming took off 1 base at V and 4 bases at J, with 16 bases between the two ends. Germline lookup yields CDR1 LGHDT and CDR2 YNNKEL (reference sequence). Ahead of sequencing, the ViraFEST assay grew antigen-specific CD4+ T cells using viral peptide pools. Isolation of CD4+ T cells took place after ten to eleven days of culture. Nobody among the vaccine recipients had prior SARS-CoV-2 infection (nucleocapsid antibodies were negative). Some clones are missing from TCRdb's copy, which holds only in-frame ones; the method was immunoSEQ multiplex PCR. The data contain fewer than 30,000 clones, about 80% of them seen just once; the ten biggest clones take up about 30%. The entry originates in a study of vaccination effects on CD4 cells after COVID-19. Study results and limitations: Sampling in the study covered few convalescent patients and included no early post-infection timepoints.

The receptor was derived from a human donor who received a COVID-19 vaccine. The rearrangement joins TRBV3-1 (or the pseudogene TRBV3-2) to TRBJ1-1; D perhaps matches TRBD1 (5 bases). The starting material was CD4+ T cells from PBMCs cultured with SARS-CoV-2 spike peptides, obtained before COVID-19 vaccination. The CDR3 protein is CASSQGGTLRGTEAFF. CDR3 DNA: TGTGCCAGCAGCCAAGGGGGGACTCTGCGGGGCACTGAAGCTTTCTTT.